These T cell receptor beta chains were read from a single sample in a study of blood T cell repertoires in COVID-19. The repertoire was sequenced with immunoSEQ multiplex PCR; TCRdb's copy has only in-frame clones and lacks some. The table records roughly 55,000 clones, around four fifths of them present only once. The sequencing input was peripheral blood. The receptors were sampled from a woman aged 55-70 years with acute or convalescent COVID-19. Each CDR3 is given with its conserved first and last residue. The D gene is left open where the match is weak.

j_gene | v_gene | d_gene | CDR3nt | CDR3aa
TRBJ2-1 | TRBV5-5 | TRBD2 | TGTGCCAGCAGCCGTTACACCGGCGGGAGTTACAATGAGCAGTTCTTC | CASSRYTGGSYNEQFF
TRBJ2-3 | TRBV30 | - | TGTGCCTGGAGTCGGGATACAGATACGCAGTATTTT | CAWSRDTDTQYF
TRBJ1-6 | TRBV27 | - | TGTGCCAGCACTGAATTGAGCTCCTATAATTCACCCCTCCACTTT | CASTELSSYNSPLHF
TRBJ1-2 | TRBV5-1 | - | TGCGCCAGCAGCTTGGACGGCCGCGGAGGCTACACCTTC | CASSLDGRGGYTF
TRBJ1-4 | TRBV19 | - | TGTGCCAGTACCAAAGACCGGCGGACTAATGAAAAACTGTTTTTT | CASTKDRRTNEKLFF
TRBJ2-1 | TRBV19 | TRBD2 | TGTGCCAGTAGTATAGTCGGCGGGAGGGCGGCGAATGAGCAGTTCTTC | CASSIVGGRAANEQFF
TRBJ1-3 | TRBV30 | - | TGTGCCTGGTCAGGAGGGGCCGGGTGGACCATATATTTT | CAWSGGAGWTIYF
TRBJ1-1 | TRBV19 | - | TGTGCCAGTAGTGTTAAAGGGGACACTGAAGCTTTCTTT | CASSVKGDTEAFF
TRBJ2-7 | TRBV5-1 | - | TGCGCCAGCAGCTATTCGCAGGGGGGTAAACCCTACGAGCAGTACTTC | CASSYSQGGKPYEQYF
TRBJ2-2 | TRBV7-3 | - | TGTGCCAGCAGCCGAGGAGGGAGCGAGGCCGGGGAGCTGTTTTTT | CASSRGGSEAGELFF